A selection of T cell receptor beta chains follows, all from one sample in a study of blood T cell repertoires in COVID-19. Using immunoSEQ multiplex PCR, the repertoire was profiled, and TCRdb retains in-frame clones only, with some absent. Among 120,000 to 150,000 clones listed, about 91% were seen once. The sample consisted of peripheral blood. These receptor sequences come from a woman in her forties or fifties with acute or convalescent COVID-19. Both conserved end residues are part of each CDR3. Fields, in order: V gene, D gene, J gene, clone size, CDR3 DNA, CDR3 protein. The D gene is left open where the match is weak. The size entry is marked missing in some rows and otherwise reads once, few, many or a size class.

TRBV10-1	TRBD1	TRBJ2-7	few	TGCGCCAGCAGTGAGAGGACAGGGCCCTACGAGCAGTACTTC	CASSERTGPYEQYF
TRBV30	-	TRBJ1-1	-	TGTGCCTGGAGTGTACCGGGGACTGAAGCTTTCTTT	CAWSVPGTEAFF
TRBV7-6	TRBD1	TRBJ2-6	-	TGTGCCAGCAGCTTATCAGGACAGGGGCTCTCTGGGGCCAACGTCCTGACTTTC	CASSLSGQGLSGANVLTF
TRBV12-5	TRBD1	TRBJ2-1	-	TGTGCTAGTGGTTTGGGGGACAGCCAACATTACAATGAGCAGTTCTTC	CASGLGDSQHYNEQFF
TRBV6-4	-	TRBJ1-5	-	TGTGCCAGCAGTGAGAACTTCAATCAGCCCCAGCATTTT	CASSENFNQPQHF
TRBV27	-	TRBJ2-1	-	TGTGCCAGCAGCGGCGGGGCCTTCTACAATGAGCAGTTCTTC	CASSGGAFYNEQFF
TRBV10-1	TRBD1	TRBJ2-7	-	TGCGCCAGCAGTGAGTCAGGACAGGGTTCCTACGAGCAGTACTTC	CASSESGQGSYEQYF
TRBV4-1	TRBD2	TRBJ2-3	once	TGCGCCAGCAGCCTCCTAGCGGGGACCACTAGCACAGATACGCAGTATTTT	CASSLLAGTTSTDTQYF
TRBV30	TRBD1	TRBJ1-6	few	TGTGCCTGGAGTGAGGACAGGGGGCGCTTATCACCCCTCCACTTT	CAWSEDRGRLSPLHF
TRBV7-9	TRBD1	TRBJ1-4	once	TGTGCCAGCAGTCCGCAGGGGGCAGCTGAAAAACTGTTTTTT	CASSPQGAAEKLFF
TRBV4-1	-	TRBJ2-3	-	TGCGCCAGCAGCCAACTAAATATGGGGCTCACAGATACGCAGTATTTT	CASSQLNMGLTDTQYF
TRBV6-5	-	TRBJ1-1	-	TGTGCCAGCAGTTACTCGGAGGGGACTGAAGCTTTCTTT	CASSYSEGTEAFF
TRBV29-1	-	TRBJ2-7	-	TGCAGCGTTGAAGGAGTCTCCTACGAGCAGTACTTC	CSVEGVSYEQYF
TRBV28	-	TRBJ1-4	-	TGTGCCAGCAGTTTATCTTGGACTGGAGAAAAACTGTTTTTT	CASSLSWTGEKLFF
TRBV5-1	-	TRBJ1-4	-	TGCGCCAGCAGCTTGGACGGTGCAACTAATGAAAAACTGTTTTTT	CASSLDGATNEKLFF
TRBV5-6	-	TRBJ1-1	-	TGTGCCAGCAGCTTGGGACAGGTGAACACTGAAGCTTTCTTT	CASSLGQVNTEAFF
TRBV24-1	TRBD1	TRBJ2-7	-	TGTGCCACCAGTGATTTAACAGGGGCTTCCTACGAGCAGTACTTC	CATSDLTGASYEQYF
TRBV5-4	-	TRBJ1-2	-	TGTGCCAGCAGCTTAACGGAGGCAGGCGGCTACACCTTC	CASSLTEAGGYTF
TRBV19	TRBD1	TRBJ1-2	-	TGTGCCAGTAGTCAGGACAGGGGGACGGGTGGCTACACCTTC	CASSQDRGTGGYTF
TRBV28	TRBD1	TRBJ1-2	-	TGTGCCAGCAGTTTATTACAGGGGGACTATGGCTACACCTTC	CASSLLQGDYGYTF
TRBV19	-	TRBJ1-5	-	TGTGCCAGTAGGGCGGGAGGGGCCGCCAATCAGCCCCAGCATTTT	CASRAGGAANQPQHF
TRBV18	-	TRBJ1-1	-	TGTGCCAGCTCACCCCTTCTCCGGGCTGAAGCTTTCTTT	CASSPLLRAEAFF
TRBV19	-	TRBJ2-6	-	TGTGCCAGTAGTATAGGGGGCGCTGGGGCCAACGTCCTGACTTTC	CASSIGGAGANVLTF
TRBV10-1	TRBD2	TRBJ2-1	-	TGCGCCAGCAGGGGGACTAGCGATGAGCAGTTCTTC	CASRGTSDEQFF
TRBV3-1/TRBV3-2	TRBD1	TRBJ1-5	-	TGTGCCAGCAGCCAAGATTGGGGGACAGGAAATCAGCCCCAGCATTTT	CASSQDWGTGNQPQHF
TRBV7-6	-	TRBJ1-2	few	TGTGCCAGCAGTCCAACAGGGAGTCCCGACTATGGCTACACCTTC	CASSPTGSPDYGYTF
TRBV24-1	-	TRBJ2-3	-	TGTGCCACCGGGGATTCTCCCACAGATACGCAGTATTTT	CATGDSPTDTQYF
TRBV7-8	TRBD1	TRBJ1-2	-	TGTGCCAGCAGCCACAGGGGCGACTATGGCTACACCTTC	CASSHRGDYGYTF